This T cell receptor beta chain was profiled in a study of glioma-infiltrating T cells after dendritic cell vaccination. Study details: Patients received three intradermal dendritic cell vaccine injections at biweekly intervals. Study outcomes and limitations: Only a small number of patients had complete blood and tumor samples.

Using immunoSEQ multiplex PCR, the repertoire was profiled, and TCRdb retains in-frame clones only, with some absent. The sample comprises about 65,000 clones, around nine tenths of which are singletons, and 11% rests with the top ten. Documented time point: after dendritic cell vaccination, including at tumor progression/relapse. Germline CDR1 WSHSY, CDR2 SAAADI. With 7 bases removed from V and 0 bases from J, the gap between germline ends came to 22 bases. CDR3 length: 18 residues. Comments on this clone: Antigen specificity is unknown.

The V gene is TRBV10-2, the J gene TRBJ1-5; no definite D call. This TCR was recovered from a human donor with glioblastoma. The sequences come from blood, collected after dendritic cell vaccination. The CDR3 bases are TGCGCCAGCACCACTCCGCCTGTCCCTCCTTATAGCAATCAGCCCCAGCATTTT. Its translation is CASTTPPVPPYSNQPQHF.